These T cell receptor beta chains were read from a single sample in a study of glioma-infiltrating T cells after dendritic cell vaccination. The table came from immunoSEQ multiplex PCR; TCRdb's copy has only in-frame clones and leaves some out. The data hold about 92,000 clones, with 70% to 90% observed a single time. The specimen comprised blood, sampled before dendritic cell vaccination. The receptor set was obtained from a human donor with glioblastoma. Both conserved end residues are trimmed from each CDR3. D genes are given only for firm matches.

D,V,CDR3
NA,TRBV29-1,SVESEDSNQPQH
TRBD1,TRBV5-4,ASSPGQGKAVSYEQY
NA,TRBV30,AWIIGGASTDTQY
TRBD2,TRBV9,ASSPLAGGSYNEQF
NA,TRBV19,ASSIDSGQNQPQH
TRBD1,TRBV19,ASSIFGTGRSRGQPQH
NA,TRBV19,ASSISLSGLGYGYT
TRBD2,TRBV2,ASSEPGGGNTGELF
NA,TRBV6-5,ASSYSSGVSGNTIY
NA,TRBV11-2,ASSFSVSSGELF
NA,TRBV6-6,ASANGVNTEAF
NA,TRBV6-5,ASSYSRGIEETQY
TRBD1,TRBV6-5,ASRPGTGTYEQY
TRBD2,TRBV19,ASSMRAAGLAGKETQY
NA,TRBV2,ASTGVRATDTQY
NA,TRBV11-2,ASSLQSGGETQY
TRBD2,TRBV9,ASSGGTTRNTGELF
TRBD1,TRBV9,ASSADRVLVLLHSPLH
NA,TRBV6-5,ASSYSWFLSGNTIY
TRBD1,TRBV6-5,ASSRTGGTDTQY
NA,TRBV6-5,ASGRGAGVSYGYT
TRBD1,TRBV19,ASRRQGGSGNTIY
TRBD1,TRBV27,ASSPEGTGSGQY
TRBD2,TRBV5-1,ASSLKGLAGPNTGELF
TRBD1,TRBV7-9,ASSTGTGVLNTEAF
TRBD1,TRBV28,ASRTGGVYGYT
NA,TRBV6-5,ASTTLGANTEAF
NA,TRBV5-6,ASSSPGQLYTGELF
TRBD1,TRBV25-1,ASSERGQGQETQY
NA,TRBV29-1,SVEDGNREVWGGGEKLF
NA,TRBV18,ASSGGTNSPLH
NA,TRBV5-1,ASSLGSGEQY
NA,TRBV28,ASSSPGYEQY
TRBD1,TRBV7-8,ASSLADRAYEQY
TRBD1,TRBV6-1,ASSELSGTGGAGGDTGELF
NA,TRBV15,ATSRDGRLSGYT
NA,TRBV6-5,ASSYSGRGYNEQF
NA,TRBV7-9,ASSLEGWLAYEQY
NA,TRBV20-1,SARVSEQY
TRBD2,TRBV5-1,ASRETSGSKSEQF
TRBD1,TRBV5-8,ASSRTGSYEKLF
NA,TRBV19,ASSIADTYSYNEQF
NA,TRBV6-5,ASTRGQRNAEAF
TRBD2,TRBV7-2,ASSLGTSGGYEQY
TRBD1,TRBV5-6,ASLKGQGNSPLH
TRBD1,TRBV28,ASSLGGQGGYT
NA,TRBV6-5,AIRSGGNDEQF
NA,TRBV25-1,ASSEYWAGYT
NA,TRBV9,ASSVVGALGTEAF
NA,TRBV9,ASSVEQGGETQY
TRBD1,TRBV29-1,SESTGARGYT